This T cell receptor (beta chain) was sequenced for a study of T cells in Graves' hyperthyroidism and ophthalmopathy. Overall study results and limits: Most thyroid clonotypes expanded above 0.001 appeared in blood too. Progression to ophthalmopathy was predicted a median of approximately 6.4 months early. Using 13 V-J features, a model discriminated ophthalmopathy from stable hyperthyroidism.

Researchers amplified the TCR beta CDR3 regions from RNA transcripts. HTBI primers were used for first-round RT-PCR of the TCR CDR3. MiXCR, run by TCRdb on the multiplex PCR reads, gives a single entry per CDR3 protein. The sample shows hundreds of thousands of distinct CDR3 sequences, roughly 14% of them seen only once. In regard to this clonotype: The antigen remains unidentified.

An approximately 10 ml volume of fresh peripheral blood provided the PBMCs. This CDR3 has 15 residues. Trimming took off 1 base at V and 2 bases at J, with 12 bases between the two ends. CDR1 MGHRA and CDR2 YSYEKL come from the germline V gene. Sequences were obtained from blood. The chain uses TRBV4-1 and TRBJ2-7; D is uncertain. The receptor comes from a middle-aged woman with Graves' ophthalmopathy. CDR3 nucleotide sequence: TGCGCCAGCAGCCAAGGCGAAGGCAGGACCTACGAGCAGTACTTC. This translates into CASSQGEGRTYEQYF.